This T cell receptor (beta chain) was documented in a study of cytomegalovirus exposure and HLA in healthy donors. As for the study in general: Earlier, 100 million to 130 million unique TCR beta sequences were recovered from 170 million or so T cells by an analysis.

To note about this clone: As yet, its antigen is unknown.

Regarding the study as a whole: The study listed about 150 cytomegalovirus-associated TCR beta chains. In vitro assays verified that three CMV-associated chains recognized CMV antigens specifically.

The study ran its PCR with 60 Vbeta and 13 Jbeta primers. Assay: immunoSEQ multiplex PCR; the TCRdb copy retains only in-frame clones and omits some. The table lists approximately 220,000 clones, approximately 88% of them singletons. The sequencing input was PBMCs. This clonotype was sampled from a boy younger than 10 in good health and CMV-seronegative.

CDR3 DNA: TGTGCCACCGGGGGACAGGGTAATGAAAAACTGTTTTTT. Its protein is CATGGQGNEKLFF. The chain couples TRBV10-3 to TRBJ1-4, with TRBD1 matching over 9 bases. The CDR3 has 13 amino acids. With 10 bases clipped from V and 4 bases from J, the junction kept 4 bases outside the gene matches. CDR1 ENHRY and CDR2 SYGVKD come from the germline V gene.